The 14 T cell receptor beta chains below all came from one sample that was sequenced in a study of blood T cell repertoires in COVID-19. Libraries were prepared by immunoSEQ multiplex PCR; TCRdb keeps only in-frame clonotypes and omits some of them. The data contain about 310,000 clones, around nine tenths of them seen just once; the ten biggest clones take up 1.3%. Input material: peripheral blood. The receptors stem from a man aged 65-85 years with acute or convalescent COVID-19.

This clone was observed a few times. This chain joins TRBV28 and TRBJ2-1, with 8 bases lining up with TRBD1. The CDR3 extends over 14 amino acids. The germline V gene encodes CDR1 MDHEN and CDR2 SYDVKM. J gave up 1 base and V 7 bases, and 3 bases lay outside the gene matches. The CDR3 sequence is CASTRTGSYNEQFF. The CDR3 bases are TGTGCCAGCACCAGGACAGGGTCCTACAATGAGCAGTTCTTC.

This clone was detected once. Written as DNA, the CDR3 is TGTGCCATCAGTGAAGCTTTTAGCGGGACTCTTGGCTACACCTTC. It translates to CAISEAFSGTLGYTF. V is TRBV10-3 and J is TRBJ1-2; possible D gene TRBD1, 5 bases. The CDR3 is made up of 15 amino acids. CDR1 is ENHRY and CDR2 is SYGVKD in the germline V gene. V was cut by 3 bases and J by 7 bases, with 18 bases left in between.

The rearrangement joins TRBV7-2 to TRBJ2-1; perhaps TRBD2 as D (6 bases). CDR3 length: 16 amino acids. Looked up from germline, CDR1 is SGHTA and CDR2 is FQGNSA. Trimming cost V 5 bases and J 2 bases, with 16 bases left between them. The CDR3 spells CASSPDGGTAYNEQFF. CDR3 nucleotide sequence: TGTGCCAGCAGCCCAGACGGGGGAACGGCCTACAATGAGCAGTTCTTC.

The J gene is TRBJ2-3, the V gene TRBV29-1; 14 nucleotides agree with TRBD2. The CDR3 consists of 14 residues. J gave up 4 bases and V 6 bases, and 3 bases lay outside the gene matches. Germline values: CDR1 SQVTM, CDR2 ANQGSEA. The CDR3 protein is CSVRTSGGPDTQYF. The CDR3, as DNA: TGCAGCGTCCGGACTAGCGGGGGGCCAGATACGCAGTATTTT.

The chain carries TRBV7-9 and TRBJ2-1, with D tentatively TRBD2 (6 bases). Germline assignment: CDR1 SEHNR and CDR2 FQNEAQ (reference sequence). CDR3 size: 15 residues. The V gene lost 1 base and the J gene lost 9 bases, with 16 bases spanning the gap. CDR3 loop: CASSLGGVGLGEQFF. The CDR3 DNA is TGTGCCAGCAGCTTAGGGGGGGTAGGCCTGGGTGAGCAGTTCTTC. The full variable domain, rest sourced from reference TRBV7-9 and TRBJ2-1, is DTGVSQNPRHKITKRGQNVTFRCDPISEHNRLYWYRQTLGQGPEFLTYFQNEAQLEKSRLLSDRFSAERPKGSFSTLEIQRTEQGDSAMYLCASSLGGVGLGEQFFGPGTRLTVL.

The rearrangement uses TRBV5-4 and TRBJ2-3, with 9 bases aligning to TRBD2. J lost 3 bases, V lost 5 bases, and 7 bases had no gene match. Germline V gene data show CDR1 as SGHNT and CDR2 as YYREEE (reference sequence). The CDR3 extends over 15 amino acids. Here the CDR3 reads CASRAGGEGTDTQYF. DNA for the CDR3: TGTGCCAGCAGGGCGGGGGGGGAAGGTACAGATACGCAGTATTTT.

The V call is TRBV6-1, the J call TRBJ1-6; 7 nucleotides agree with TRBD1. The length of the CDR3 is 16 residues. Unmatched junction bases numbered 6, after V lost 3 bases and J lost 4 bases. In germline, CDR1 is MNHNS, CDR2 SASEGT. CDR3 sequence reads: CASSERTGLYNSPLHF. CDR3 bases: TGTGCCAGCAGTGAGAGGACAGGACTTTATAATTCACCCCTCCACTTT.

V is TRBV5-1 and J is TRBJ1-1, with TRBD1 matching over 7 bases. This CDR3 spans 16 amino acids. CDR1 and CDR2 (germline): SGHRS, YFSETQ. V dropped 8 bases and J dropped 0; count of bases not matched to a gene: 13. CDR3 protein: CASGEGVTGMNTEAFF. CDR3 in DNA: TGCGCCAGTGGCGAAGGGGTGACAGGGATGAACACTGAAGCTTTCTTT.

The CDR3 loop is CASRERQETQYF. The CDR3 DNA follows: TGTGCCAGCCGAGAGCGGCAAGAGACCCAGTACTTC. The chain joins TRBV2 to TRBJ2-5; maybe TRBD2 (5 bases). Germline V gene sequence: CDR1 SNHLY, CDR2 FYNNEI. The V and J ends lost 8 bases and 2 bases respectively, with 9 bases between them. CDR3 length: 12 amino acids. The whole variable domain, remainder taken from reference TRBV2 and TRBJ2-5, is EPEVTQTPSHQVTQMGQEVILRCVPISNHLYFYWYRQILGQKVEFLVSFYNNEISEKSEIFDDQFSVERPDGSNFTLKIRSTKLEDSAMYFCASRERQETQYFGPGTRLLVL.

The chain links TRBV5-1 to TRBJ2-5; 7 bases agree with TRBD1. The CDR3 spans 14 residues. Trimming at V came to 3 bases and at J to 3 bases, leaving 5 bases not matched to a gene. The germline CDR1 and CDR2 sequences are SGHRS and YFSETQ. CDR3 sequence: CASSSSDREETQYF. The CDR3, as DNA: TGCGCCAGCAGCTCGTCCGACAGGGAAGAGACCCAGTACTTC.

J is TRBJ1-2 and V is TRBV10-3; D might be TRBD1 (6 bases). The germline V and J ends were trimmed by 3 bases and 4 bases, with 15 bases remaining between them. The CDR3 is 15 amino acids. CDR1 is ENHRY and CDR2 is SYGVKD in the germline V gene. The CDR3 coding sequence is TGTGCCATCAGTGACGGGGGAGGGGGGTCCTATGGCTACACCTTC. Translated: CAISDGGGGSYGYTF.

This chain uses TRBV9 with TRBJ2-7, with D uncertain. The V end was cut by 0 bases, the J end by 3 bases, with 7 bases between. Germline CDR1 SGDLS, CDR2 YYNGEE. There are 13 residues in the CDR3. The CDR3 protein is CASSVELNYEQYF. As DNA, the CDR3 is TGTGCCAGCAGCGTAGAACTGAACTACGAGCAGTACTTC.

The CDR3 region is CASSPGTGKDTEAFF. CDR3 coding DNA: TGCGCCAGCAGCCCAGGGACAGGGAAGGACACTGAAGCTTTCTTT. The chain has TRBV5-1 and TRBJ1-1, with 9 nucleotides matching TRBD1. Germline CDR1 is SGHRS and CDR2 is YFSETQ. This CDR3 region has 15 residues. J lost 3 bases, V lost 4 bases, and 7 bases had no gene match.

The gene calls are TRBV18 and TRBJ1-5; D might be TRBD1 (5 bases). The germline CDR1 and CDR2 sequences are KGHSH and LQKENI. The CDR3 contains 13 residues. Trimming took 3 bases from V and 4 from J, leaving 7 bases between them. CDR3 loop: CASSPGQNQPQHF. In DNA, the CDR3 is TGTGCCAGCTCACCGGGGCAAAATCAGCCCCAGCATTTT.